The 5 T cell receptor beta chains given below trace back to one sample, sequenced in a study of blood T cell repertoires in COVID-19. Assay: immunoSEQ multiplex PCR; the TCRdb copy retains only in-frame clones and omits some. Seen here are 350,000 to 450,000 clones, approximately 86% observed once, and the top ten hold about 7.1%. Source material: peripheral blood. The receptors originated from a woman aged 55 to 70 with COVID-19, enrolled during active disease.

The V call is TRBV11-2, the J call TRBJ2-5, with 8 bases identical to TRBD2. Germline V CDR1 and CDR2: SGHAT, FQNNGV. The CDR3 length is 16 residues. The junction had 11 bases not matched to a gene; V was cut back by 6 bases and J by 2 bases. DNA for the CDR3: TGTGCCAGCAGTCATGGGGGCAGCGGGGGACAAGAGACCCAGTACTTC. Translation gives CASSHGGSGGQETQYF.

The gene calls are TRBV5-6 and TRBJ2-1, with D hard to call. Germline V lookup: CDR1 SGHDT, CDR2 YYEEEE. V was cut by 0 bases and J by 10 bases, with 8 bases left in between. This CDR3 comprises 12 residues. CDR3 sequence reads: CASSLARSEQFF. Here the CDR3 DNA reads TGTGCCAGCAGCTTGGCGAGATCGGAGCAGTTCTTC.

The rearrangement joins TRBV9 to TRBJ2-4; D possibly corresponds to TRBD2 (5 bases). V was cut by 5 bases and J by 5 bases, with 11 bases left in between. CDR3 length equals 13 residues. The V gene's germline CDR1 is SGDLS and CDR2 YYNGEE. CDR3 nucleotides: TGTGCCAGCAGTAAACCCGGGGAAAACATTCAGTACTTC. Residues: CASSKPGENIQYF.

V and J are TRBV10-3 and TRBJ1-5; weak D call: TRBD1 (6 bases). Germline loops: CDR1 ENHRY, CDR2 SYGVKD. V was pared by 5 bases and J by 3 bases, with 11 bases between. CDR3 length: 14 residues. The CDR3 DNA follows: TGTGCCATCAGTACGGACAGTAACAATCAGCCCCAGCATTTT. This translates into CAISTDSNNQPQHF.

The genes are TRBV4-3 and TRBJ2-1, with D possibly matching TRBD1 (6 bases). The V and J ends lost 1 base and 0 bases respectively, with 16 bases between them. The germline CDR1 and CDR2 sequences are LGHNA and YSLEER. The CDR3 is 18 residues long. DNA of the CDR3: TGCGCCAGCAGCCAAGGGGGGCTGGGGCAAAGCTCCTACAATGAGCAGTTCTTC. Protein sequence: CASSQGGLGQSSYNEQFF.